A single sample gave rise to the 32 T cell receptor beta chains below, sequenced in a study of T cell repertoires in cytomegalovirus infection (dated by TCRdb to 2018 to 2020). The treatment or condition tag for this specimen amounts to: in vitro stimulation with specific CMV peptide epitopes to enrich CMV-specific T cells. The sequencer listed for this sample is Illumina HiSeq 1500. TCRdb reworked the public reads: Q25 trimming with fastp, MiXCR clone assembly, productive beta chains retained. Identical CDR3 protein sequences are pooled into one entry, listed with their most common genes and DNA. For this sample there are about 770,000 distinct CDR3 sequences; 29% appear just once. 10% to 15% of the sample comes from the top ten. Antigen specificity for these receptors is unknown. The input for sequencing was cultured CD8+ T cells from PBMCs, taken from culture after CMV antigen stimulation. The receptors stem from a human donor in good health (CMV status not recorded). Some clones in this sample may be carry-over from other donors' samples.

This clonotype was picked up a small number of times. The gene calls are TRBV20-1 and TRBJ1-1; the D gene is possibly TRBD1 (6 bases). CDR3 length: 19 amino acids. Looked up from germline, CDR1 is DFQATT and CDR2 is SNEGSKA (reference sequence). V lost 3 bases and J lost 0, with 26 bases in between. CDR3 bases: TGCAGTGCTAGGGGGGGCCCACGGGACGTCACATTTATGAACACTGAAGCTTTCTTT. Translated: CSARGGPRDVTFMNTEAFF.

The CDR3 spells CASSQDRAGSPLHF. As DNA, the CDR3 is TGTGCCAGCAGCCAGGACAGGGCAGGATCACCCCTCCACTTT. This chain links TRBV7-3 with TRBJ1-6, with 8 positions matching TRBD1. The V gene's germline CDR1 is SGHTA and CDR2 FQGTGA. V lost 5 bases to trimming and J lost 10 bases; unmatched junction nucleotides: 7. The CDR3 is 14 residues long.

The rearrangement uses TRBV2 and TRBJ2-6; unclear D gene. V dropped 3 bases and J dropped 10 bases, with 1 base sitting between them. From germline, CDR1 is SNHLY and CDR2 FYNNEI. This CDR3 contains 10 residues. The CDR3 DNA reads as TGTGCCAGCAGTGAGAACGTCCTGACTTTC. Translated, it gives CASSENVLTF.

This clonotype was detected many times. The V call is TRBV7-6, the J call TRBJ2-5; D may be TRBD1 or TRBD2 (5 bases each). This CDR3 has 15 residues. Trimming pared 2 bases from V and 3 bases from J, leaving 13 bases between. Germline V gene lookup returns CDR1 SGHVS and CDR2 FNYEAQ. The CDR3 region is CASSLSPLGEETQYF. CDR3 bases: TGTGCCAGCAGCTTAAGTCCCTTGGGGGAAGAGACCCAGTACTTC.

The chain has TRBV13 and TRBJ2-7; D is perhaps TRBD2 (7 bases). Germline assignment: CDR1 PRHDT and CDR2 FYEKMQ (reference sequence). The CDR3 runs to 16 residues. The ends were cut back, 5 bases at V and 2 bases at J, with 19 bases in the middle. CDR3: CASSPSGGGAPYEQYV. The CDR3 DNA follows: TGTGCCAGCAGCCCCTCTGGGGGGGGGGCACCCTACGAGCAGTACGTC.

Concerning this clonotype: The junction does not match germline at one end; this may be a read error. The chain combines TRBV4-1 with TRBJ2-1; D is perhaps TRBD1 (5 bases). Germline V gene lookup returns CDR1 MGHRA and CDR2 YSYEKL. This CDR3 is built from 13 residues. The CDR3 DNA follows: TGTGCCAGCAGCCAAGGAAGGGGCAATGAGCAGTTCTTC. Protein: CASSQGRGNEQFF.

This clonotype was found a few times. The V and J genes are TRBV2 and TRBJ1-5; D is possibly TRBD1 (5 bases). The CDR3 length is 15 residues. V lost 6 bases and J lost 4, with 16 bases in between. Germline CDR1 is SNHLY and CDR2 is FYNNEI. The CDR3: CASRPSGDRNQPQHF. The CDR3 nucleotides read TGTGCCAGCAGGCCCTCGGGGGATAGGAATCAGCCCCAGCATTTT.

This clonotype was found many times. The CDR3 DNA reads as TGTGCCAGTAGTATCTTGGGAAAGGGGGAGCTGTTTTTT. It encodes CASSILGKGELFF. The chain couples TRBV19 to TRBJ2-2; no firm D call. CDR1 and CDR2 (germline): LNHDA, SQIVND (reference sequence). V was shortened by 3 bases and J by 8 bases, with 10 bases between the two germline ends. This CDR3 spans 13 amino acids.

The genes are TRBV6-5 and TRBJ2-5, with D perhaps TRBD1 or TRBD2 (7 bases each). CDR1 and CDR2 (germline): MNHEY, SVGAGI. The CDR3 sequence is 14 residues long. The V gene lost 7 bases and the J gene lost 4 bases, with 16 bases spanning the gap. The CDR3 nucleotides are TGTGCCAGCAACCAGGGGGGGTCCAGAGAGACCCAGTACTTC. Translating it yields CASNQGGSRETQYF.

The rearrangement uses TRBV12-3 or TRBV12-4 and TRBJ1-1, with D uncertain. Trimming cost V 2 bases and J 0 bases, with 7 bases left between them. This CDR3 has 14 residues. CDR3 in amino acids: CASSLRPMNTEAFF. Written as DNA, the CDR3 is TGTGCCAGCAGTTTAAGACCCATGAACACTGAAGCTTTCTTT.

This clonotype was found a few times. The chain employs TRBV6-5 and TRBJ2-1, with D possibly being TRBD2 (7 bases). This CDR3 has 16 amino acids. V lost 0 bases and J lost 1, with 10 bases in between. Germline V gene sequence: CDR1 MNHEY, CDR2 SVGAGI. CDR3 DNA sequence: TGTGCCAGCAGTTACTCAGGGGGGGTTTCCTACAATGAGCAGTTCTTC. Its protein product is CASSYSGGVSYNEQFF.

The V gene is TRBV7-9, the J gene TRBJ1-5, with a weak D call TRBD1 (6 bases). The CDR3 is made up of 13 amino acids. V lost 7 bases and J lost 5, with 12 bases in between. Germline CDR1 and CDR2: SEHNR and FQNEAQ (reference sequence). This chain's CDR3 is CASTRGGDQPQHF. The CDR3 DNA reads TGTGCCAGCACTAGGGGGGGGGATCAGCCCCAGCATTTT.

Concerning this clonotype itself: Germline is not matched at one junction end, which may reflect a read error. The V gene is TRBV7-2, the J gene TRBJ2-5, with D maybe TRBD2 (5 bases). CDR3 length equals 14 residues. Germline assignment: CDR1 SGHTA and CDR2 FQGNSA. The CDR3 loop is CASSLAFRQETQYF. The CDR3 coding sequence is TGTGCCAGCAGCCTAGCTTTTCGGCAAGAGACCCAGTACTTC.

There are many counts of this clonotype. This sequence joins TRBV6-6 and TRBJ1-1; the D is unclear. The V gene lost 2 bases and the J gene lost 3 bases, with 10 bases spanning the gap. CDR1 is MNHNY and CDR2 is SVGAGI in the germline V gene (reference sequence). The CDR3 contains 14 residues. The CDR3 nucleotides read TGTGCCAGCAGTTACGAGGGCGCGTACACTGAAGCTTTCTTT. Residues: CASSYEGAYTEAFF.

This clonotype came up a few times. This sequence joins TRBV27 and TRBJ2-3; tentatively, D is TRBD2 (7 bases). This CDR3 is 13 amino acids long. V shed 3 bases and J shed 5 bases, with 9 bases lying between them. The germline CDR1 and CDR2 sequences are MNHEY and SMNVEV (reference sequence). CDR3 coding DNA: TGTGCCAGCAGTTTCGGGGGGCAAGATACGCAGTATTTT. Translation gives CASSFGGQDTQYF.

The CDR3 is CASSSSSPSNEQFF. The CDR3 bases are TGTGCCAGCAGTTCTAGTTCGCCTAGCAATGAGCAGTTCTTC. The chain uses TRBV27 and TRBJ2-1; D not certain. Germline values: CDR1 MNHEY, CDR2 SMNVEV (reference sequence). The V end was cut by 4 bases, the J end by 6 bases, with 13 bases between. The CDR3 runs 14 residues.

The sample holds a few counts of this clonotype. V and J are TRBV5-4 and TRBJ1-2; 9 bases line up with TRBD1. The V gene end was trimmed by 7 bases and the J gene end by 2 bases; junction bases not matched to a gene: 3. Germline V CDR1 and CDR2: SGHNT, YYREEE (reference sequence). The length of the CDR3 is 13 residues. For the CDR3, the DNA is TGTGCCAGCTTTGGGACAGGGAACTATGGCTACACCTTC. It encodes CASFGTGNYGYTF.

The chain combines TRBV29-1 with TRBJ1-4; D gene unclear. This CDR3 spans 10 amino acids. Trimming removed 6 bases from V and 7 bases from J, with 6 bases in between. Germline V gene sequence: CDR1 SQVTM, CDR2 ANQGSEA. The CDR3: CSVAGEKLFF. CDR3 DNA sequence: TGCAGCGTGGCGGGTGAAAAACTGTTTTTT.

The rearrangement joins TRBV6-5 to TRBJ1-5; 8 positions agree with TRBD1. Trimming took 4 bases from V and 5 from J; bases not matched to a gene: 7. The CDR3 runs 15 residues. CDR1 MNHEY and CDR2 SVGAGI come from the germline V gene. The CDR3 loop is CASSFHGQGHQPQHF. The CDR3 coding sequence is TGTGCCAGCAGTTTTCATGGACAGGGCCATCAGCCCCAGCATTTT.

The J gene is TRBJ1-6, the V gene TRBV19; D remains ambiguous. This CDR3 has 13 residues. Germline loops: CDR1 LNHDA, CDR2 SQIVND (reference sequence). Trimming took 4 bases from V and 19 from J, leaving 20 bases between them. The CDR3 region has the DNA TGTGCCAGTAGTACTTTACGGTTGAGCCCTCCTCACTTT. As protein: CASSTLRLSPPHF.

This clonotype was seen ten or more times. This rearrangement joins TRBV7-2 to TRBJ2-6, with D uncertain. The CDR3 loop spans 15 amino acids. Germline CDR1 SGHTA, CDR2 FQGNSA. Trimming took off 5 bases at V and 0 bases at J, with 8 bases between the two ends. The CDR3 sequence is CASSPFHSGANVLTF. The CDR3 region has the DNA TGTGCCAGCAGCCCATTTCACTCTGGGGCCAACGTCCTGACTTTC. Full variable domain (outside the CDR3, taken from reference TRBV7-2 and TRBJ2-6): GAGVSQSPSNKVTEKGKDVELRCDPISGHTALYWYRQSLGQGLEFLIYFQGNSAPDKSGLPSDRFSAERTGGSVSTLTIQRTQQEDSAVYLCASSPFHSGANVLTFGAGSRLTVL.

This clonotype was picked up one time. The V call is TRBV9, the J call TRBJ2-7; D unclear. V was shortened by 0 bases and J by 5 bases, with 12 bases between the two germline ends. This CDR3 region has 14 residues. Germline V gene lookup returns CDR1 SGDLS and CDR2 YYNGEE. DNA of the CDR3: TGTGCCAGCAGCGTAGGAGGCAACCCGGACGAGCAGTACTTC. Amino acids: CASSVGGNPDEQYF.

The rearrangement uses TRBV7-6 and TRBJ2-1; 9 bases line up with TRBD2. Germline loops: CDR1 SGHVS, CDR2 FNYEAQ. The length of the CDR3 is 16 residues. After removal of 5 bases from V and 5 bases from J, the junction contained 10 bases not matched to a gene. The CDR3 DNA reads TGTGCCAGCAGCAGTCTTGCGGGGGGGCGGGACAATGAGCAGTTCTTC. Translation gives CASSSLAGGRDNEQFF.

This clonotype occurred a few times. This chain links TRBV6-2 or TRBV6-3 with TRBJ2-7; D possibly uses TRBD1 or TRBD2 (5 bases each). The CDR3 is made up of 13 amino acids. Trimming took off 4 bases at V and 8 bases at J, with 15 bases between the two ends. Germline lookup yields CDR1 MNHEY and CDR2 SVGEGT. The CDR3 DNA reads TGTGCCAGCAGTTCAAGAGGGGAGTGGCAGCAGTACTTC. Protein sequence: CASSSRGEWQQYF.

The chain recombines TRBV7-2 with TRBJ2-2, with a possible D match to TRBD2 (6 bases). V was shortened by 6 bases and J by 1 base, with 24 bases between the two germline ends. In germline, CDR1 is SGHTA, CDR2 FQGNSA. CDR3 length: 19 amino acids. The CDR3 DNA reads TGTGCCAGCAGGCCTAACCCGGAAGATGGAGGGCTGAACACCGGGGAGCTGTTTTTT. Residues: CASRPNPEDGGLNTGELFF.

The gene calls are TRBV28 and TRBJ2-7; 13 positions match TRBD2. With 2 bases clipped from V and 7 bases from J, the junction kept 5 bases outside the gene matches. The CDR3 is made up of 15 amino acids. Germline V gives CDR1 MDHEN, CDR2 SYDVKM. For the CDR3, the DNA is TGTGCCAGCAGTTTAGGGGGACTAGCGGGGTTGGAGCAGTACGTC. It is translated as CASSLGGLAGLEQYV.

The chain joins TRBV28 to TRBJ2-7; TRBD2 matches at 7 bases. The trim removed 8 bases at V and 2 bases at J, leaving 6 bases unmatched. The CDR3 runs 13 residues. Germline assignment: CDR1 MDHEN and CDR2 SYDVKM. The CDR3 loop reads CASRGEGPYEQYV. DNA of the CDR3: TGTGCCAGCCGAGGGGAGGGACCCTACGAGCAGTACGTC.

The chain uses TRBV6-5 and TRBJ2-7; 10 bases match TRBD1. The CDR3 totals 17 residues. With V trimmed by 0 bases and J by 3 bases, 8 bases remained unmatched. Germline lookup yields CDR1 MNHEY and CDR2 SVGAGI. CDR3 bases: TGTGCCAGCAGTTACTCCACACCGGGACAGGGGCTCTACGAGCAGTACTTC. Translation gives CASSYSTPGQGLYEQYF.

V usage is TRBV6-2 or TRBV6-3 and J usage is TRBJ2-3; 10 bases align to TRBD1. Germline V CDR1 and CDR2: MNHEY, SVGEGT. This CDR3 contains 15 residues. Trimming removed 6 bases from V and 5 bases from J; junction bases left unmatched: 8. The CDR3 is CASRSHGQGGDTQYF. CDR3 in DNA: TGTGCCAGCAGAAGCCACGGACAGGGGGGAGATACGCAGTATTTT.

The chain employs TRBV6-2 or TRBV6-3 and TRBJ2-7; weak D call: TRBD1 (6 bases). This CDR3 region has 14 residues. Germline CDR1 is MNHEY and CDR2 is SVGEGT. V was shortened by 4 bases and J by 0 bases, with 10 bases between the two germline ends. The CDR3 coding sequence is TGTGCCAGCAGTTTCCCGGGACACTCCTACGAGCAGTACGTC. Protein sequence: CASSFPGHSYEQYV.

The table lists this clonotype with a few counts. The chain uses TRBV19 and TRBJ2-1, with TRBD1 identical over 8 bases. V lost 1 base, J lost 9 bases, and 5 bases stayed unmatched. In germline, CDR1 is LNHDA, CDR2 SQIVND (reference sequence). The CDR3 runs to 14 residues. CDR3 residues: CASSIVRTGFEQFF. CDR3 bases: TGTGCCAGTAGTATAGTACGGACAGGGTTTGAGCAGTTCTTC.

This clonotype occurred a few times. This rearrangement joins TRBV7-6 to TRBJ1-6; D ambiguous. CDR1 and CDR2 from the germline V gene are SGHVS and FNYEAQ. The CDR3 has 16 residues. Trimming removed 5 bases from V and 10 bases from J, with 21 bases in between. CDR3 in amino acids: CASSNVPGKTHSPLHF. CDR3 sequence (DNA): TGTGCCAGCAGCAATGTTCCGGGAAAAACCCACTCACCCCTCCACTTT.